The rows below give T cell receptor beta chains drawn from one sample of a study of regulatory T cells in long-lasting Graves disease. TCRdb called the multiplex PCR reads again in MiXCR, with one record for every CDR3 protein. The profile covers hundreds of thousands of distinct CDR3 sequences, with 20% to 25% appearing a single time and 7.8% taken by the ten largest. The sample was peripheral blood mononuclear cells (PBMCs), taken when the disease was refractory, from a patient treated with antithyroid drugs. The origin of the receptors is a female donor with Graves disease. The CDR3 runs from the conserved cysteine through the conserved F or W. D genes are given only for firm matches. Clone size is given for some rows only: seen once, a few or many times, or a class if the clone is expanded.

d_call: NA
v_call: TRBV19
clone_size: few
j_call: TRBJ1-2
cdr3_nt: TGTGCCAGTAGGTTAACGGGAACAGGAGTCTATGGCTACACCTTC
cdr3_aa: CASRLTGTGVYGYTF

d_call: NA
v_call: TRBV9
clone_size: NA
j_call: TRBJ1-6
cdr3_nt: TGTGCCAGCATAGAAATCGAAAAGACAGGACACTCCTATAATTCACCCCTCCACTTT
cdr3_aa: CASIEIEKTGHSYNSPLHF

d_call: TRBD1
v_call: TRBV10-3
clone_size: many
j_call: TRBJ1-4
cdr3_nt: TGTGCCATCAGTGACCCCGGTCGTGACGGACAGGGGGCGAAAAAACTGTTTTTT
cdr3_aa: CAISDPGRDGQGAKKLFF

d_call: NA
v_call: TRBV2
clone_size: many
j_call: TRBJ1-1
cdr3_nt: TGTGCCAGCAGCCTTCCCCTTGAGATGGGGAGCATGAACACTGAAGCTTTCTTT
cdr3_aa: CASSLPLEMGSMNTEAFF

d_call: NA
v_call: TRBV7-6
clone_size: few
j_call: TRBJ2-7
cdr3_nt: TGTGCCAGCAGCCGGCTTAGCGGATACGAGCAGTACTTC
cdr3_aa: CASSRLSGYEQYF

d_call: NA
v_call: TRBV10-3
clone_size: NA
j_call: TRBJ2-1
cdr3_nt: TGTGCCATCAGTGAGGGAGGGGGGAACAATGAGCAGTTCTTC
cdr3_aa: CAISEGGGNNEQFF

d_call: NA
v_call: TRBV25-1
clone_size: NA
j_call: TRBJ1-6
cdr3_nt: TGTGCCAGCAGTGAATCGGGTGTAGGTTCACCCCTCCACTTT
cdr3_aa: CASSESGVGSPLHF

d_call: NA
v_call: TRBV16
clone_size: many
j_call: TRBJ1-1
cdr3_nt: TGTGCCAGCAGCCAAGACGCCATGAACACTGAAGCTTTCTTT
cdr3_aa: CASSQDAMNTEAFF

d_call: NA
v_call: TRBV28
clone_size: many
j_call: TRBJ2-5
cdr3_nt: TGTGCCAGCAGTTTAATGGATCTAGGGGGTCAAGAGACCCAGTACTTC
cdr3_aa: CASSLMDLGGQETQYF

d_call: NA
v_call: TRBV10-3
clone_size: NA
j_call: TRBJ1-4
cdr3_nt: TGTGCCATCAGTGAGCACAGTGCAACTAATGAAAAACTGTTTTTT
cdr3_aa: CAISEHSATNEKLFF

d_call: TRBD1
v_call: TRBV20-1
clone_size: NA
j_call: TRBJ2-5
cdr3_nt: TGCAGTGCCCCTCCAGGGGGCTACCCCCCACAAGAGACCCAGTACTTC
cdr3_aa: CSAPPGGYPPQETQYF